This section outlines one T cell receptor (beta chain) sequence together with its context. Antigen: not known. This beta chain is a stray read from a library made for alpha chains; its abundance is not meaningful. The sorted Tregs were CD4+CD25+CD127-/low cells. General observations from the study: Greatest tumor Treg TCR overlap was with tumor naive CD4+ cells. The larger-cohort validation was restricted to a single TCR beta V-J rearrangement rather than whole repertoires.

Semi-nested PCR with Nested Universal Primer A followed constant-region reverse priming of full-length variable regions. TCRdb redid the calling of the 5' RACE reads with MiXCR, one entry per CDR3 protein. The sample data list more than 75 distinct CDR3 sequences. Unmatched junction bases numbered 11, after V lost 4 bases and J lost 0 bases. Germline CDR1 and CDR2: MNHEY and SVGAGI. The CDR3 consists of 18 residues. The V call is TRBV6-5, the J call TRBJ1-5; 8 positions agree with TRBD1. The specimen sequenced was Tregs sorted from blood. The TCR sequence derives from a female donor with breast cancer. The CDR3 loop reads CASSSGQAGPYSNQPQHF. CDR3 sequence (DNA): TGTGCCAGCAGTTCGGGACAGGCGGGGCCCTATAGCAATCAGCCCCAGCATTTT.